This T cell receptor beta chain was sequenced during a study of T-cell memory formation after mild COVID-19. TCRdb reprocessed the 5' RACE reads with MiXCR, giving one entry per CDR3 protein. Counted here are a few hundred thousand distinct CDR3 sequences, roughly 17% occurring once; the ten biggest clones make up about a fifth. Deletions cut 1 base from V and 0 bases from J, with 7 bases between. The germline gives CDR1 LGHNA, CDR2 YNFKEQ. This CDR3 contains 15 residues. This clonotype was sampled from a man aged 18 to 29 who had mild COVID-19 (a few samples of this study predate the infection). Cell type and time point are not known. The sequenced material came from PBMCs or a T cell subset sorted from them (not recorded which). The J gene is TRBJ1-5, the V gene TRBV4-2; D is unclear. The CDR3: CASSQAVDSNQPQHF. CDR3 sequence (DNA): TGTGCCAGCAGCCAAGCGGTGGATAGCAATCAGCCCCAGCATTTT.